Listed below are T cell receptor beta chains from one sample, sequenced in a study of pediatric ulcerative colitis. Profiling relied on immunoSEQ multiplex PCR, and the TCRdb table lists in-frame clones only, not all of them. The data show roughly 45,000 clones, 78% seen once. Sequenced input: gut tissue. The source of these receptors is a girl aged 5-17 years with moderate ulcerative colitis. The CDR3 runs from the conserved cysteine through the conserved F or W. Each record gives: CDR3 length, V gene, clone size, J gene, D gene, CDR3 DNA, CDR3 protein. A D gene is named only where the DNA matches it firmly. The listing skips clone size in some rows; elsewhere it reads once, few, many or a size class.

>17|TRBV5-4|few|TRBJ2-7|.
TGTGCCAGCAGCTGGGTTCCCGGGTCTATGGGCTCCTACGAGCAGTACTTC
CASSWVPGSMGSYEQYF
>15|TRBV4-2|.|TRBJ2-1|.
TGTGCCAGCAGCCAAGTGGCTAGTTCCTACAATGAGCAGTTCTTC
CASSQVASSYNEQFF
>16|TRBV7-2|.|TRBJ2-7|TRBD1
TGTGCCAGCAGCTTAGGTGCCGGGACAGGGACCTACGAGCAGTACTTC
CASSLGAGTGTYEQYF
>18|TRBV28|.|TRBJ2-7|.
TGTGCCAGCAGTTTTTTGATTGTTCAAGGGCAGTGGGGGGAGGAGCAGTACTTC
CASSFLIVQGQWGEEQYF
>16|TRBV7-8|.|TRBJ2-3|.
TGTGCCAGCAGCTTATTTCGGGGCGGGAGCACAGATACGCAGTATTTT
CASSLFRGGSTDTQYF
>14|TRBV7-9|once|TRBJ2-3|TRBD1
TGTGCCAGCAGCCCCGGACAGGGCCCCGATACGCAGTATTTT
CASSPGQGPDTQYF
>13|TRBV7-6|.|TRBJ2-5|.
TGTGCCAGCAGCACGGGGTTCCAAGAGACCCAGTACTTC
CASSTGFQETQYF
>11|TRBV10-2|.|TRBJ2-3|.
TGCGCCAGCAGTGAGAGAGATACGCAGTATTTT
CASSERDTQYF
>13|TRBV7-6|.|TRBJ1-6|.
TGTGCCAGCAGCTGGACGAAAGATTCACCCCTCCACTTT
CASSWTKDSPLHF
>15|TRBV29-1|.|TRBJ2-7|TRBD2
TGCAGCGTTCGAACTAGCGGGAGGGCCGAGTACGAGCAGTACTTC
CSVRTSGRAEYEQYF
>14|TRBV6-5|.|TRBJ2-4|TRBD1
TGTGCCAGCAGTTACTCCCAGGGGGCCAACATTCAGTACTTC
CASSYSQGANIQYF
>14|TRBV7-2|.|TRBJ1-2|.
TGTGCCAGCACCAACAGGGAAAGAGACTATGGCTACACCTTC
CASTNRERDYGYTF
>13|TRBV27|.|TRBJ2-2|.
TGTGCCAGCCGGGGTTGGGTGCTAGGGGAGCTGTTTTTT
CASRGWVLGELFF
>12|TRBV6-5|.|TRBJ1-2|.
TGTGCCAGCAGATATGGTGACTATGGCTACACCTTC
CASRYGDYGYTF
>16|TRBV4-2|.|TRBJ2-1|.
TGTGCCAGCAGCCAGGATAGCGTAAGCTCCTACAATGAGCAGTTCTTC
CASSQDSVSSYNEQFF
>14|TRBV29-1|.|TRBJ2-3|TRBD2
TGCAGCGTAGGACTAGCGGGATTCACAGATACGCAGTATTTT
CSVGLAGFTDTQYF
>17|TRBV18|.|TRBJ1-2|TRBD1
TGTGCCAGCTCCGGACGGACAGGGGGCTCCCCCAACTATGGCTACACCTTC
CASSGRTGGSPNYGYTF
>17|TRBV5-4|.|TRBJ1-6|TRBD1
TGTGCCCTTGGGACAGGGGGCGTAGGCTCCTATAATTCACCCCTCCACTTT
CALGTGGVGSYNSPLHF
>14|TRBV28|.|TRBJ1-1|.
TGTGCCAGCAGTCTCAACAGGCAGGGCACTGAAGCTTTCTTT
CASSLNRQGTEAFF
>16|TRBV5-1|few|TRBJ1-4|TRBD1
TGCGCCAGCAGCTGGGGGACAGGAGCCTCTAATGAAAAACTGTTTTTT
CASSWGTGASNEKLFF
>14|TRBV27|.|TRBJ1-1|.
TGTGCCAGCAGTTCAGGGTTAATGAACACTGAAGCTTTCTTT
CASSSGLMNTEAFF
>15|TRBV6-5|.|TRBJ2-2|.
TGTGCCAGCAGTTACTCGAGAGGGTTGGGCGGGGAGCTGTTTTTT
CASSYSRGLGGELFF
>12|TRBV7-2|.|TRBJ2-3|.
TGTGCCAGCAGCTTACCCACAGATACGCAGTATTTT
CASSLPTDTQYF
>14|TRBV29-1|.|TRBJ1-2|.
TGCAGCGTTGTAGGACAGCCCGGTCACTATGGCTACACCTTC
CSVVGQPGHYGYTF
>14|TRBV6-5|few|TRBJ1-6|TRBD1
TGTGCCAGCAGTTATGGGACAGATAATTCACCCCTCCACTTT
CASSYGTDNSPLHF
>13|TRBV5-6|.|TRBJ1-1|.
TGTGCCAGCAGCCCTACAGGGATGGCTGAAGCTTTCTTT
CASSPTGMAEAFF
>14|TRBV5-1|once|TRBJ2-4|.
TGCGCCAGCAGCCCGCCATTGGAGGGCACCATTCAGTACTTC
CASSPPLEGTIQYF
>13|TRBV7-7|few|TRBJ1-5|.
TGTGCTAGCAGCGTCCGGGAGAATCAGCCCCAGCATTTT
CASSVRENQPQHF
>12|TRBV9|.|TRBJ2-7|.
TGTGCCAGCAGCACAAACTCCTACGAGCAGTACTTC
CASSTNSYEQYF
>17|TRBV4-3|.|TRBJ2-3|TRBD2
TGCGCCAGCAGCCAAGATGGGAACGGGGGGGCCACAGATACGCAGTATTTT
CASSQDGNGGATDTQYF
>14|TRBV6-5|.|TRBJ1-5|.
TGTGCCAGCAGTTACACGTCTGGGGAACAGCCCCAGCATTTT
CASSYTSGEQPQHF
>17|TRBV7-8|once|TRBJ2-5|TRBD2
TGTGCCAGCAGCTCGAGTTGGACTAGCGGATACCAAGAGACCCAGTACTTC
CASSSSWTSGYQETQYF
>15|TRBV19|.|TRBJ1-5|TRBD1
TGTGCCAGTAGCCGGGACAGGGATAGCAATCAGCCCCAGCATTTT
CASSRDRDSNQPQHF
>15|TRBV19|.|TRBJ1-2|TRBD1
TGTGCCAGTAGTCGTGCAGGGGGGATTGACTATGGCTACACCTTC
CASSRAGGIDYGYTF
>15|TRBV19|.|TRBJ1-2|.
TGTGCCAGTAAGGAACATTCGGTTGGCGACTATGGCTACACCTTC
CASKEHSVGDYGYTF
>15|TRBV4-2|few|TRBJ2-7|TRBD2
TGTGCCAGCAGCCAAGATTTGGGACTAGCGGGCGAGCAGTACTTC
CASSQDLGLAGEQYF
>14|TRBV2|.|TRBJ2-1|.
TGTGCCAGCAGCCCCTTAGAAGCCTACAATGAGCAGTTCTTC
CASSPLEAYNEQFF
>13|TRBV10-1|once|TRBJ2-5|.
TGCGCCAGCAGTGAGAATCCGGGGGAGACCCAGTACTTC
CASSENPGETQYF
>16|TRBV27|.|TRBJ1-6|TRBD1
TGTGCCAGCAGTTCCCCAGGGGGCTATTATAGTTCACCCCTCCACTTT
CASSSPGGYYSSPLHF